This TCR beta chain was identified during a study of T cells after posttransplantation cyclophosphamide. Study-level points and caveats: After PTCy, TRB diversity resembled that of CNI/methotrexate controls. Donor CD8+ memory clones often dominated recipient blood repertoires at later times.

Germline CDR1 is SGHDT and CDR2 is YYEEEE. Trimming left V 1 base short and J 3 bases short, with 8 bases between. The CDR3 sequence is 13 residues long. Only in-frame clones appear in the TCRdb table, and some are missing; sequencing was by immunoSEQ multiplex PCR. The sample holds roughly 13,000 clones, roughly 71% seen once. This clone showed up just a few times. The antigen is not known. The J gene is TRBJ2-7, the V gene TRBV5-6; D unclear. The source material was memory CD4+ T cells sorted from PBMCs. The TCR was taken from a man aged 50-59 years. This CDR3 is CASSLSQIYEQYF. CDR3 sequence (DNA): TGTGCCAGCAGCTTGTCTCAGATCTACGAGCAGTACTTC.